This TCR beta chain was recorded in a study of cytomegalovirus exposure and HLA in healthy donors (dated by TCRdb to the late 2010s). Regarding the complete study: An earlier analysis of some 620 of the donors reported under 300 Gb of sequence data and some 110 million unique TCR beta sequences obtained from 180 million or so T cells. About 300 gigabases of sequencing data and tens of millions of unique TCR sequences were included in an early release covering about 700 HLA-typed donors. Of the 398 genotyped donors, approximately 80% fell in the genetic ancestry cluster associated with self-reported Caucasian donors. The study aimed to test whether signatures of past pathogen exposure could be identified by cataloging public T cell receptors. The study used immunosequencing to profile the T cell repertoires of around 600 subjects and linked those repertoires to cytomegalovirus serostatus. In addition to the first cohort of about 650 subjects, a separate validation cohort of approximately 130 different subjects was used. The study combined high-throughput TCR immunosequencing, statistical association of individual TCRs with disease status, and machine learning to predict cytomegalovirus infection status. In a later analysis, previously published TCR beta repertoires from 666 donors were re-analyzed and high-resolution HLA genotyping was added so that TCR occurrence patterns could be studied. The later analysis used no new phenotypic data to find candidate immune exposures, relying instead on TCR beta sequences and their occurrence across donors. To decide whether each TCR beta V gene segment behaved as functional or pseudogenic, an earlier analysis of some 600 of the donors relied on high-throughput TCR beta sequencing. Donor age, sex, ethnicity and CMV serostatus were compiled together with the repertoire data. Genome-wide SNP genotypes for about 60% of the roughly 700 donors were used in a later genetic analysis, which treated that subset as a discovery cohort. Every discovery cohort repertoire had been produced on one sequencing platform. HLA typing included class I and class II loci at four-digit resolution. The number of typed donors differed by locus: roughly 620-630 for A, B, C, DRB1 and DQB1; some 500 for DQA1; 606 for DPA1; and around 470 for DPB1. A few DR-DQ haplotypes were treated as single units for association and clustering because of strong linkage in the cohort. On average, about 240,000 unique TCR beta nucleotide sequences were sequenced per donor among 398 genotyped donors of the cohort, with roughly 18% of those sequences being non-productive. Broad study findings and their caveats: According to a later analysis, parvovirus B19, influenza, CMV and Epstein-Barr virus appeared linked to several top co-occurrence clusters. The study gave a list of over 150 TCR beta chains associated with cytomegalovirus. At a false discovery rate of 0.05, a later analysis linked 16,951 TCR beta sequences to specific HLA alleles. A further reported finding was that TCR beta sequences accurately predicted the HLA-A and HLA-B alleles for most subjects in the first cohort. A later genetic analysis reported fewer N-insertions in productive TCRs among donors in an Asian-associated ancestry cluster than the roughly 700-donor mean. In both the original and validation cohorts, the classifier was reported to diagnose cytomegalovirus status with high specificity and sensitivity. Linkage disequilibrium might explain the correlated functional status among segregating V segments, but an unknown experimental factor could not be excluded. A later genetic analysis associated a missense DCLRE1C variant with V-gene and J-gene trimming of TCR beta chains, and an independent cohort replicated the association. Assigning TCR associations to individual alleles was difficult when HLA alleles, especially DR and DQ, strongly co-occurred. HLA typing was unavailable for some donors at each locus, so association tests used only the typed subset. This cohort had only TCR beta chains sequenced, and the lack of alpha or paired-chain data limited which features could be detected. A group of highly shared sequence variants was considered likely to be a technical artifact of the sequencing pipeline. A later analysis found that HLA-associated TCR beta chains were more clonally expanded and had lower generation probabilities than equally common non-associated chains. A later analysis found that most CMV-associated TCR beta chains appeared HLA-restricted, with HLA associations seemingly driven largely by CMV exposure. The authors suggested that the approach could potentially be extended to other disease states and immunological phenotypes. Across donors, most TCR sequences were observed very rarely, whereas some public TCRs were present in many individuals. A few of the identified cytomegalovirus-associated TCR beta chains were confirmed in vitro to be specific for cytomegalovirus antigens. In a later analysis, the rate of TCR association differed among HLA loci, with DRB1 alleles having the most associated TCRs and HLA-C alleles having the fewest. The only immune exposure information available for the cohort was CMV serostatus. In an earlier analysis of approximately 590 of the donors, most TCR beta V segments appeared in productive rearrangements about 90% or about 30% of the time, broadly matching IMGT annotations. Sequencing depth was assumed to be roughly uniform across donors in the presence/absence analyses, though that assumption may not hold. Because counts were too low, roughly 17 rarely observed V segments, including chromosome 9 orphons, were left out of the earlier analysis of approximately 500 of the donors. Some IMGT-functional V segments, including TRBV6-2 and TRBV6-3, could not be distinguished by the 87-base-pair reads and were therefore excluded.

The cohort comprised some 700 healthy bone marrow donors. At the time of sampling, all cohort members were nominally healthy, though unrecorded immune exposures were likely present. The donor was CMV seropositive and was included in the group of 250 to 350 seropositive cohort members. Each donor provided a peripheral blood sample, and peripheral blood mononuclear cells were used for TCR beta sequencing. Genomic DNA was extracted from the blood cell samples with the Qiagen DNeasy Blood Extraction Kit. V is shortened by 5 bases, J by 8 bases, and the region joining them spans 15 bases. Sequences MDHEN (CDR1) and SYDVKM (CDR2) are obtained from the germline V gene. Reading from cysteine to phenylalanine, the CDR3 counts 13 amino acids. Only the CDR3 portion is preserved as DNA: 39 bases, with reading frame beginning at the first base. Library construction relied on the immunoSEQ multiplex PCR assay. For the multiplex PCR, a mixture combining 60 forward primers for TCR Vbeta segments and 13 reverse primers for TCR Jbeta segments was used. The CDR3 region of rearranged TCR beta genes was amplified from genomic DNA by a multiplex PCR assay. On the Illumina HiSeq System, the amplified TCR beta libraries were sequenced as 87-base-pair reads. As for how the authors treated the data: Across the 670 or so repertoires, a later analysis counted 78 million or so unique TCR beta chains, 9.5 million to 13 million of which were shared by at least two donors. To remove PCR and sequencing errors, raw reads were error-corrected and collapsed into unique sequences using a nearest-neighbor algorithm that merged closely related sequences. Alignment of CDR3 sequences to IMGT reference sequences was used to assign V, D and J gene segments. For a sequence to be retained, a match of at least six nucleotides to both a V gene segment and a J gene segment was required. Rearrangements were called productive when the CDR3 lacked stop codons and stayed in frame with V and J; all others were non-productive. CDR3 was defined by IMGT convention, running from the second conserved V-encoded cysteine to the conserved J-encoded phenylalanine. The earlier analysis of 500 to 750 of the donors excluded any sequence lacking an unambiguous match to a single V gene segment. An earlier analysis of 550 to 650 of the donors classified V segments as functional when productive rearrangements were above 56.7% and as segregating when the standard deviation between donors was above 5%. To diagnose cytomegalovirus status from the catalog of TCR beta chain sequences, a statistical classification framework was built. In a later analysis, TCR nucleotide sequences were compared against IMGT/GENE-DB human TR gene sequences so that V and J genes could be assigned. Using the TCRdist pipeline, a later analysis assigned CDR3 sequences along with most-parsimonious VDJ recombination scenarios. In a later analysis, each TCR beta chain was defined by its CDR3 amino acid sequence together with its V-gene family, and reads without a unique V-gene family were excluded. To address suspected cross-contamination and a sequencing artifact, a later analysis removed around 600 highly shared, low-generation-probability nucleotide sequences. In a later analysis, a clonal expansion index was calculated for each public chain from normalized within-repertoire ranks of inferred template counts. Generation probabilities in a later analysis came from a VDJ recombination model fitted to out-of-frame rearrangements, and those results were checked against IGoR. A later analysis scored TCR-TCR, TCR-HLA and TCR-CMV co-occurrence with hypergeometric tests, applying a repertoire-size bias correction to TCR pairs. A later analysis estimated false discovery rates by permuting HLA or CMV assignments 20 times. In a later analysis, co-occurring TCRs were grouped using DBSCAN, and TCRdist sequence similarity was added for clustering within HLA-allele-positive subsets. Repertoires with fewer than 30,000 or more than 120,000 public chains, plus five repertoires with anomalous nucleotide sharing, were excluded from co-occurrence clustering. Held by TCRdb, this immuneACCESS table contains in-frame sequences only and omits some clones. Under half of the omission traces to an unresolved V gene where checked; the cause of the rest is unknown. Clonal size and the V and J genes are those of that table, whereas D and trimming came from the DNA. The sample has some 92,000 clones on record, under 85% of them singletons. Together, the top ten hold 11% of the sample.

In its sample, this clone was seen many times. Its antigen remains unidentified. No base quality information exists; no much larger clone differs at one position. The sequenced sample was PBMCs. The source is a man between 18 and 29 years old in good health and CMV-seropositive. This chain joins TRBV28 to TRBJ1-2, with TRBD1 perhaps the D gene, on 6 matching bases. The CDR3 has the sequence CASSIQGPGGYTF. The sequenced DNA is TGTGCCAGCAGTATACAGGGCCCCGGGGGCTACACCTTC.